Sequencing of this TCR beta chain was carried out in a study of blood T cell repertoires in COVID-19. The overall study: PBMCs, B-cell-depleted T cells, or T cells provided the cDNA or gDNA that made up the material.

Original methodology: From reference gene primer amplification, estimates of nucleated cell counts were derived. Data came from immunoSEQ multiplex PCR; TCRdb stores just in-frame clones and leaves some out. That table supplies the V and J calls and clone size; D and trimming were determined from the DNA. The sample lists about 170,000 clones, 84% occurring once. Trimming cost V 6 bases and J 0 bases, with 9 bases left between them. Germline loops: CDR1 MNHEY, CDR2 SVGAGI. The CDR3 is 14 amino acids. The TCR sequence derives from a middle-aged man who had recovered from COVID-19. The rearrangement uses TRBV6-5 and TRBJ1-3; D is perhaps TRBD1 (6 bases). Material: peripheral blood. The CDR3 DNA reads TGTGCCAGCAGGCGACAGGCCTCTGGAAACACCATATATTTT. Translating gives CASRRQASGNTIYF.